Following are 18 T cell receptor beta chains from one sample sequenced in a study of blood T cell repertoires in COVID-19. TCRdb's copy holds only in-frame clones and misses some; the assay was immunoSEQ multiplex PCR. The sample holds 250,000 or so clones, approximately 90% seen once. Material for sequencing was PBMCs or T cells enriched from blood (not recorded which). The receptors derive from a man aged 35-49 years who had been exposed to COVID-19.

This clone was detected once. V usage is TRBV9 and J usage is TRBJ1-4; D may be TRBD1 (6 bases). Trimming cost V 4 bases and J 8 bases, with 15 bases left between them. CDR1 is SGDLS and CDR2 is YYNGEE in the germline V gene. The CDR3 covers 14 residues. The CDR3 loop reads CASSFTGLEEKLFF. CDR3 coding DNA: TGTGCCAGCAGCTTTACAGGGTTGGAGGAAAAACTGTTTTTT.

The chain links TRBV7-9 to TRBJ1-1, with TRBD1 matching over 10 bases. CDR1 and CDR2 (germline): SEHNR, FQNEAQ (reference sequence). This CDR3 is 15 amino acids long. J gave up 5 bases and V 5 bases, and 8 bases lay outside the gene matches. The CDR3 sequence is CASSGRQGALTEAFF. CDR3 coding DNA: TGTGCCAGCAGCGGAAGACAGGGGGCCTTAACTGAAGCTTTCTTT.

The V and J genes are TRBV7-9 and TRBJ1-1, with 8 bases matching TRBD1. Germline CDR1 is SEHNR and CDR2 is FQNEAQ (reference sequence). The CDR3 runs to 14 residues. The trim removed 5 bases at V and 2 bases at J, leaving 4 bases unmatched. CDR3 amino acids: CASSPGQGNTEAFF. The CDR3 DNA follows: TGTGCCAGCAGCCCCGGACAGGGTAACACTGAAGCTTTCTTT.

J is TRBJ2-3 and V is TRBV19, with D perhaps TRBD1 (5 bases). The V gene lost 4 bases and the J gene lost 2 bases, with 13 bases spanning the gap. The germline V gene has CDR1 LNHDA and CDR2 SQIVND (reference sequence). The CDR3 loop spans 15 amino acids. The CDR3 loop is CASSNGQGATDTQYF. Here the CDR3 DNA reads TGTGCCAGTAGTAACGGGCAAGGGGCCACAGATACGCAGTATTTT. The complete variable domain, with remaining parts taken from reference TRBV19 and TRBJ2-3, reads DGGITQSPKYLFRKEGQNVTLSCEQNLNHDAMYWYRQDPGQGLRLIYYSQIVNDFQKGDIAEGYSVSREKKESFPLTVTSAQKNPTAFYLCASSNGQGATDTQYFGPGTRLTVL.

This chain links TRBV2 with TRBJ1-2; TRBD1 might be the D (5 bases). The germline V and J ends were trimmed by 5 bases and 5 bases, with 12 bases remaining between them. The V gene's germline CDR1 is SNHLY and CDR2 FYNNEI. CDR3 length: 13 amino acids. Here the CDR3 reads CASSTGEGYGYTF. CDR3 nucleotides: TGTGCCAGCAGTACCGGGGAGGGGTATGGCTACACCTTC. The full variable domain, its missing parts supplied by reference TRBV2 and TRBJ1-2, is EPEVTQTPSHQVTQMGQEVILRCVPISNHLYFYWYRQILGQKVEFLVSFYNNEISEKSEIFDDQFSVERPDGSNFTLKIRSTKLEDSAMYFCASSTGEGYGYTFGSGTRLTVV.

This chain connects TRBV7-3 to TRBJ2-1, with no clear D. This CDR3 has 13 residues. From germline, CDR1 is SGHTA and CDR2 FQGTGA. Trimming left V 5 bases short and J 7 bases short, with 12 bases between. The CDR3 sequence: CASSPLDANEQFF. The CDR3 DNA is TGTGCCAGCAGCCCGCTAGATGCGAATGAGCAGTTCTTC.

This clone was observed once. The chain couples TRBV2 to TRBJ1-1; maybe TRBD1 (6 bases). From germline, CDR1 is SNHLY and CDR2 FYNNEI. This CDR3 spans 16 amino acids. With 7 bases removed from V and 3 bases from J, the gap between germline ends came to 21 bases. As DNA, the CDR3 is TGTGCCAGCACCAAATCCTTTACAGGGAGAGACACTGAAGCTTTCTTT. This translates into CASTKSFTGRDTEAFF.

The chain links TRBV12-5 to TRBJ2-2; D is unresolved. V shed 4 bases and J shed 7 bases, with 10 bases lying between them. The CDR3 is made up of 13 amino acids. In germline, CDR1 is LGHNT, CDR2 FRNRAP. CDR3 region: CASGSNMFGELFF. The CDR3 DNA sequence: TGTGCTAGTGGTTCCAACATGTTCGGGGAGCTGTTTTTT.

The genes are TRBV19 and TRBJ1-5; D remains ambiguous. The V gene's germline CDR1 is LNHDA and CDR2 SQIVND (reference sequence). This CDR3 comprises 13 residues. V lost 5 bases, J lost 3 bases, and 8 bases lay in between. CDR3 nucleotides: TGTGCCAGTAGTCGTGAGCACAATCAGCCCCAGCATTTT. It translates to CASSREHNQPQHF.

This clone was seen only once. The J gene is TRBJ2-1, the V gene TRBV5-1; D gene unclear. The germline V and J ends were trimmed by 2 bases and 1 base, with 4 bases remaining between them. The germline V gene has CDR1 SGHRS and CDR2 YFSETQ. This CDR3 comprises 13 residues. CDR3 coding DNA: TGCGCCAGCAGCTTATCGTCCTACAATGAGCAGTTCTTC. Amino acids: CASSLSSYNEQFF.

The chain links TRBV3-1 (or the pseudogene TRBV3-2) to TRBJ2-2; D unclear. V lost 1 base, J lost 7 bases, and 7 bases lay in between. CDR1 is LGHDT, CDR2 YNNKEL, per germline (reference sequence). This CDR3 has 13 residues. CDR3 amino acids: CASSQVNVGELFF. In DNA form, the CDR3 reads TGTGCCAGCAGCCAAGTAAATGTCGGGGAGCTGTTTTTT.

This chain connects TRBV4-1 to TRBJ1-1; maybe TRBD1 (5 bases). The V gene's germline CDR1 is MGHRA and CDR2 YSYEKL. CDR3 length: 16 residues. Trimming shortened V by 1 base and J by 5 bases, and 17 bases separated the two germline ends. CDR3 amino acids: CASSQVRKGLGTEAFF. The CDR3 DNA is TGCGCCAGCAGCCAAGTTAGGAAGGGGCTGGGGACTGAAGCTTTCTTT.

There are a few counts of this clone. The V and J genes are TRBV27 and TRBJ2-2; the match to TRBD1 covers 7 bases. The V segment lost 5 bases and the J segment 4 bases; nucleotides outside the gene matches: 4. Germline CDR1 MNHEY, CDR2 SMNVEV (reference sequence). This CDR3 is built from 14 residues. The DNA of the CDR3 is TGTGCCAGCAGTAAGACAGGGATCACCGGGGAGCTGTTTTTT. It is translated as CASSKTGITGELFF.

The rearrangement joins TRBV24-1 to TRBJ2-7; D may be TRBD1 (5 bases). This CDR3 has 16 residues. CDR1 is KGHDR and CDR2 is SFDVKD in the germline V gene. V gave up 2 bases and J gave up 6 bases, with 19 bases separating them. The DNA of the CDR3 is TGTGCCACCAGTGATTCTACCTTCGGCCCCCAGGGCGAGCAGTACTTC. It translates to CATSDSTFGPQGEQYF.

The chain carries TRBV25-1 and TRBJ2-1; TRBD2 matches 7 bases. V shed 3 bases, J shed 6 bases, and the junction held 5 bases outside the gene matches. This CDR3 spans 14 amino acids. Per germline, CDR1 MGHDK and CDR2 SYGVNS. The CDR3 sequence: CASSEPGGINEQFF. The CDR3 DNA follows: TGTGCCAGCAGTGAGCCGGGAGGTATCAATGAGCAGTTCTTC.

The CDR3 sequence is CASSQFSSGNTIYF. DNA for the CDR3: TGTGCCAGCAGCCAATTCAGCTCTGGAAACACCATATATTTT. The V call is TRBV14, the J call TRBJ1-3; D remains ambiguous. The length of the CDR3 is 14 residues. Germline CDR1 is SGHDN and CDR2 is FVKESK. Trimming cost V 2 bases and J 0 bases, with 5 bases left between them.

The gene calls are TRBV18 and TRBJ2-7; 9 positions match TRBD1. CDR1 and CDR2 (germline): KGHSH, LQKENI. J lost 6 bases, V lost 4 bases, and 4 bases had no gene match. The length of the CDR3 is 13 residues. CDR3: CASSLLDRGEQYF. CDR3 DNA: TGTGCCAGCTCACTTTTGGACAGGGGCGAGCAGTACTTC.

This chain uses TRBV15 with TRBJ2-1, with 10 positions matching TRBD2. The CDR3 has 16 amino acids. J gave up 6 bases and V 1 base, and 6 bases lay outside the gene matches. The germline V gene encodes CDR1 LNHNV and CDR2 YYDKDF (reference sequence). CDR3 bases: TGTGCCACCAGCAGAGCGGATAGCGGGAGGACCAATGAGCAGTTCTTC. As protein: CATSRADSGRTNEQFF.